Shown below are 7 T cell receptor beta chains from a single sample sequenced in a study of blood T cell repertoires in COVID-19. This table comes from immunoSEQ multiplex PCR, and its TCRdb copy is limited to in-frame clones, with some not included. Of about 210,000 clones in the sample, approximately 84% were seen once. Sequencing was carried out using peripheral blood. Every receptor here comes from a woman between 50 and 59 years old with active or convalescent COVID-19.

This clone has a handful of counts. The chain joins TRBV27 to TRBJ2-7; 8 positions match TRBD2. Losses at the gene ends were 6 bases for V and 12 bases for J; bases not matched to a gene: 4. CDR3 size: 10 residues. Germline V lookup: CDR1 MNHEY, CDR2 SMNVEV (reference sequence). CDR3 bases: TGTGCCAGCAGCGGGGGGGGGACGTACGTC. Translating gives CASSGGGTYV.

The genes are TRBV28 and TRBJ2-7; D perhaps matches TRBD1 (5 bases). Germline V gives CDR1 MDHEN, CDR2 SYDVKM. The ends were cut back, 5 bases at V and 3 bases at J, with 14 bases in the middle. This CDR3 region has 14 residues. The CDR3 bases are TGTGCCAGCAGTGTCCCCGACAGACTCTACGAGCAGTACGTC. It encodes CASSVPDRLYEQYV.

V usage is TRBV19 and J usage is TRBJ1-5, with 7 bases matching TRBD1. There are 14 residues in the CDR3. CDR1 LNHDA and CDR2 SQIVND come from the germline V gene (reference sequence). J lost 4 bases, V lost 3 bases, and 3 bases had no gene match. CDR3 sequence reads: CASSMQQGNQPQHF. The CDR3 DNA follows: TGTGCCAGTAGTATGCAACAGGGGAATCAGCCCCAGCATTTT.

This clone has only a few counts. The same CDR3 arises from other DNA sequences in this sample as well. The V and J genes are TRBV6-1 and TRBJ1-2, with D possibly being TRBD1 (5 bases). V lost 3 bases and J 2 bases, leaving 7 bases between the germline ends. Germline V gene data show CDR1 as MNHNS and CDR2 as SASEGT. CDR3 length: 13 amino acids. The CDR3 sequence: CASSERGNYGYTF. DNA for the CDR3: TGTGCCAGCAGTGAGCGGGGGAACTATGGCTACACCTTC.

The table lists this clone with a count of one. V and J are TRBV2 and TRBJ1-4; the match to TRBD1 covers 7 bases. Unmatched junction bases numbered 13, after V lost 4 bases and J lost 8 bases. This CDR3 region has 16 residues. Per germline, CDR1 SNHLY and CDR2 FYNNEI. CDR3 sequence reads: CASSGTLTGVGEKLFF. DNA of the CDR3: TGTGCCAGCAGTGGGACCCTTACAGGGGTGGGAGAAAAACTGTTTTTT.

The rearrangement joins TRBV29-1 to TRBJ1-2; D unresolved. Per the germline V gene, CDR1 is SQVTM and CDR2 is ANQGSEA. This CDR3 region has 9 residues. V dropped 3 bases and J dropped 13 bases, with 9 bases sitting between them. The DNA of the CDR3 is TGCAGCGTTGATATGGGCCTCACCTTC. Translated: CSVDMGLTF. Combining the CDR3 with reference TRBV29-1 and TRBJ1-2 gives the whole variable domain SAVISQKPSRDICQRGTSLTIQCQVDSQVTMMFWYRQQPGQSLTLIATANQGSEATYESGFVIDKFPISRPNLTFSTLTVSNMSPEDSSIYLCSVDMGLTFGSGTRLTVV.

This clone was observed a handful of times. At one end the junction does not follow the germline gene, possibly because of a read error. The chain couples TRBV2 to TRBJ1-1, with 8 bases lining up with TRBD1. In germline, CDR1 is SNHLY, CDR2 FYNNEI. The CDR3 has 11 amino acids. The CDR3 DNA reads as TGTGCCAGCACCCCCGAGGACAGGGTTGTCTTT. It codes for CASTPEDRVVF.